These 30 T cell receptor beta chains share one sample of origin, sequenced in a study of blood T cell repertoires in COVID-19. TCRdb's copy holds only in-frame clones and misses some; the assay was immunoSEQ multiplex PCR. The top ten clones hold 15% to 20% of a sample with hundreds of thousands of clones, around 84% of them seen once. The sample was peripheral blood. Receptor source: a young man with active or convalescent COVID-19.

This clone is a singleton in its sample. This rearrangement joins TRBV11-2 to TRBJ1-4, with unresolved D. Trimming took 5 bases from V and 7 from J, leaving 20 bases between them. There are 16 residues in the CDR3. Germline V CDR1 and CDR2: SGHAT, FQNNGV. This CDR3 is CASSPTPQNPGEKLFF. The CDR3 nucleotides read TGTGCCAGCAGCCCGACCCCGCAGAATCCGGGTGAAAAACTGTTTTTT. Using reference TRBV11-2 and TRBJ1-4 for the parts outside the CDR3, the full variable domain is EAGVAQSPRYKIIEKRQSVAFWCNPISGHATLYWYQQILGQGPKLLIQFQNNGVVDDSQLPKDRFSAERLKGVDSTLKIQPAKLEDSAVYLCASSPTPQNPGEKLFFGSGTQLSVL.

This clone was found once. V and J are TRBV4-2 and TRBJ1-1, with 9 bases that match TRBD1. The CDR3 covers 15 residues. V was clipped by 4 bases and J by 3 bases; unmatched bases: 6. Germline CDR1 and CDR2: LGHNA and YNFKEQ. CDR3 amino acids: CASSPRQGVDTEAFF. In nucleotides, the CDR3 is TGTGCCAGCAGCCCCCGACAGGGGGTGGACACTGAAGCTTTCTTT.

This chain uses TRBV4-2 with TRBJ1-5, with D perhaps TRBD1 (5 bases). Trimming removed 0 bases from V and 3 bases from J, with 9 bases in between. Germline lookup yields CDR1 LGHNA and CDR2 YNFKEQ. This CDR3 is 15 amino acids long. The CDR3 nucleotides read TGTGCCAGCAGCCAAGAGGGGCAGAACAATCAGCCCCAGCATTTT. Encoded protein: CASSQEGQNNQPQHF.

The chain couples TRBV6-5 to TRBJ2-1; 10 nucleotides match TRBD2. The CDR3 covers 13 residues. With 11 bases clipped from V and 4 bases from J, the junction kept 5 bases outside the gene matches. Looked up from germline, CDR1 is MNHEY and CDR2 is SVGAGI. CDR3 bases: TGTGCCTCACTACTAGCGGGGTACAATGAGCAGTTCTTC. Translated, it gives CASLLAGYNEQFF.

The chain has TRBV6-6 and TRBJ1-2; TRBD1 matches at 9 bases. With 10 bases clipped from V and 10 bases from J, the junction kept 13 bases outside the gene matches. The CDR3 sequence is 13 residues long. Germline V gives CDR1 MNHNY, CDR2 SVGAGI (reference sequence). This CDR3 is CAISQGANWDYTF. The CDR3 DNA is TGTGCCATTTCACAGGGGGCAAACTGGGACTACACCTTC.

The V gene is TRBV12-3 or TRBV12-4, the J gene TRBJ1-3; D remains ambiguous. V was clipped by 8 bases and J by 3 bases, with 11 bases between them. This CDR3 contains 13 residues. The CDR3: CASLSTIGNTIYF. Written as DNA, the CDR3 is TGTGCCAGCCTATCCACGATTGGAAACACCATATATTTT.

The rearrangement joins TRBV5-4 to TRBJ2-1; a weak D match, TRBD2 (5 bases). There are 15 residues in the CDR3. V lost 3 bases to trimming and J lost 4 bases, with 14 bases between them. Germline assignment: CDR1 SGHNT and CDR2 YYREEE (reference sequence). The CDR3 bases are TGTGCCAGCAGCTCACACCTCGGGGTATACAATGAGCAGTTCTTC. Residues: CASSSHLGVYNEQFF.

The chain recombines TRBV11-3 with TRBJ1-1; D is unresolved. The V end was cut by 5 bases, the J end by 0 bases, with 7 bases between. Germline lookup yields CDR1 SGHNT and CDR2 YENEEA. This CDR3 region has 13 residues. The CDR3 DNA reads as TGTGCCAGCAGCAGCGAGATGAACACTGAAGCTTTCTTT. It yields the protein CASSSEMNTEAFF.

This chain uses TRBV2 with TRBJ1-1; unclear D gene. From germline, CDR1 is SNHLY and CDR2 FYNNEI. The length of the CDR3 is 11 residues. V was cut by 6 bases and J by 8 bases, with 10 bases left in between. In DNA, the CDR3 is TGTGCCAGCAGGAACCCGGGGGAAGCTTTCTTT. Protein sequence: CASRNPGEAFF.

The chain is built from TRBV2 and TRBJ2-2; tentatively, D is TRBD2 (5 bases). This CDR3 is 11 amino acids long. Germline V gene lookup returns CDR1 SNHLY and CDR2 FYNNEI. V was shortened by 6 bases and J by 13 bases, with 12 bases between the two germline ends. For the CDR3, the DNA is TGTGCCAGCAGGGGAGAAATCGGGCTGTTTTTT. This codes for CASRGEIGLFF.

This chain links TRBV5-7 with TRBJ2-7; 11 bases map to TRBD1. TRBV5-7 is placed among ORFs of uncertain function. The V segment lost 5 bases and the J segment 4 bases; nucleotides outside the gene matches: 11. The CDR3 spans 16 residues. In DNA form, the CDR3 reads TGTGCCAGCAGAAAGGACAGGGGGCGGACTTCGTACGAGCAGTACTTC. It encodes CASRKDRGRTSYEQYF.

This clone was counted once. The V gene is TRBV6-5, the J gene TRBJ2-6; 9 nucleotides agree with TRBD1. Germline V lookup: CDR1 MNHEY, CDR2 SVGAGI. The CDR3 has 15 amino acids. Trimming removed 4 bases from V and 2 bases from J; junction bases left unmatched: 0. The CDR3 protein is CASSWDRAGANVLTF. The CDR3 DNA sequence: TGTGCCAGCAGTTGGGACAGGGCTGGGGCCAACGTCCTGACTTTC.

The V call is TRBV27, the J call TRBJ2-1, with 13 bases fitting TRBD2. With 7 bases clipped from V and 7 bases from J, the junction kept 7 bases outside the gene matches. The CDR3 sequence is 15 residues long. From germline, CDR1 is MNHEY and CDR2 SMNVEV (reference sequence). The CDR3 sequence: CASNGLAGEMNEQFF. CDR3 coding DNA: TGTGCCAGCAACGGACTAGCGGGAGAGATGAATGAGCAGTTCTTC.

The chain joins TRBV6-2 or TRBV6-3 to TRBJ2-7, with D perhaps matching TRBD1 (6 bases). CDR1 is MNHEY and CDR2 is SVGEGT in the germline V gene. The CDR3 extends over 14 amino acids. V lost 2 bases and J lost 3, with 11 bases in between. DNA for the CDR3: TGTGCCAGCAGTTACCCGACAGGCAACTACGAGCAGTACTTC. This gives the protein CASSYPTGNYEQYF.

This clone was counted a few times. The CDR3 DNA sequence: TGTGCCAGCAGCTTAGGCGTAAGCTCTGGGGCCAACGTCCTGACTTTC. This sequence encodes CASSLGVSSGANVLTF. The genes are TRBV7-8 and TRBJ2-6; the D is unclear. Germline assignment: CDR1 SGHVS and CDR2 FQNEAQ. The V gene lost 1 base and the J gene lost 0 bases, with 7 bases spanning the gap. CDR3 size: 16 residues.

The rearrangement uses TRBV7-2 and TRBJ2-5, with 9 bases that match TRBD2. Trimming took 5 bases from V and 6 from J; bases not matched to a gene: 13. The CDR3 consists of 16 residues. Germline lookup yields CDR1 SGHTA and CDR2 FQGNSA. The CDR3 is CASSPTAGGPRKTQYF. The DNA of the CDR3 is TGTGCCAGCAGCCCCACCGCGGGGGGGCCGAGGAAGACCCAGTACTTC.

This clone was seen more than once but under ten times. Within the sample, other DNA sequences also encode this same CDR3. The CDR3 here is CASSFGGTEAFF. CDR3 DNA: TGTGCCAGCAGTTTCGGGGGCACTGAAGCTTTCTTT. The genes are TRBV12-3 or TRBV12-4 and TRBJ1-1, with D tentatively TRBD1 (5 bases). Trimming left V 3 bases short and J 4 bases short, with 6 bases between. CDR3 size: 12 residues.

This clone was seen just once. This chain joins TRBV3-1 (or the pseudogene TRBV3-2) and TRBJ2-1, with 8 bases fitting TRBD2. The CDR3 extends over 16 amino acids. Germline loops: CDR1 LGHDT, CDR2 YNNKEL (reference sequence). V trimming: 0 bases; J trimming: 9 bases; junction bases outside the gene matches: 10. This chain's CDR3 is CASSQDPGGARSEQFF. DNA of the CDR3: TGTGCCAGCAGCCAAGACCCCGGGGGGGCAAGGAGTGAGCAGTTCTTC.

The chain is built from TRBV4-2 and TRBJ1-6, with a tentative D call TRBD1 (5 bases). There are 19 residues in the CDR3. V was clipped by 0 bases and J by 0 bases, with 15 bases between them. Germline-derived CDR1 and CDR2 are LGHNA and YNFKEQ. CDR3 loop: CASSQDLGGVFSYNSPLHF. The CDR3 coding sequence is TGTGCCAGCAGCCAAGATCTTGGAGGGGTTTTCTCCTATAATTCACCCCTCCACTTT.

This chain joins TRBV5-6 and TRBJ2-5; TRBD2 aligns across 12 bases. V gave up 4 bases and J gave up 4 bases; unmatched junction bases: 8. The CDR3 has 16 residues. Germline CDR1 and CDR2: SGHDT and YYEEEE. The chain's CDR3 is CASSDRLAGVLETQYF. As DNA, the CDR3 is TGTGCCAGCAGCGATAGACTAGCGGGAGTTTTAGAGACCCAGTACTTC.

This chain connects TRBV29-1 to TRBJ2-1, with 10 nucleotides matching TRBD2. The V gene's germline CDR1 is SQVTM and CDR2 ANQGSEA. V was pared by 5 bases and J by 4 bases, with 5 bases of the junction left unmatched. The CDR3 loop spans 14 amino acids. CDR3 protein: CSVPGTSVYNEQFF. CDR3 coding DNA: TGCAGCGTTCCTGGGACTAGCGTGTACAATGAGCAGTTCTTC.

The V and J genes are TRBV5-1 and TRBJ2-1; 8 bases map to TRBD2. The germline V gene encodes CDR1 SGHRS and CDR2 YFSETQ. There are 18 residues in the CDR3. J lost 0 bases, V lost 0 bases, and 8 bases had no gene match. CDR3 residues: CASSLAASGSSSYNEQFF. CDR3 in DNA: TGCGCCAGCAGCTTGGCGGCTAGCGGGTCCAGCTCCTACAATGAGCAGTTCTTC.

The chain is built from TRBV7-2 and TRBJ2-7; 12 positions match TRBD2. The CDR3 has 17 amino acids. From germline, CDR1 is SGHTA and CDR2 FQGNSA. V was pared by 2 bases and J by 6 bases, with 11 bases of the junction left unmatched. This CDR3 is CASSLLGRLAGVGEQYF. In nucleotides, the CDR3 is TGTGCCAGCAGCTTATTGGGAAGACTAGCGGGGGTTGGCGAGCAGTACTTC.

The chain combines TRBV6-5 with TRBJ1-2, with D perhaps TRBD1 (6 bases). The CDR3 loop spans 15 amino acids. Germline lookup yields CDR1 MNHEY and CDR2 SVGAGI. Deletions cut 2 bases from V and 4 bases from J, with 14 bases between. The CDR3 protein is CASSYKPGAFYGYTF. The CDR3 bases are TGTGCCAGCAGTTACAAGCCAGGGGCCTTCTATGGCTACACCTTC.

This clone was counted once. The chain couples TRBV18 to TRBJ1-1; TRBD1 agrees at 10 bases. Germline lookup yields CDR1 KGHSH and CDR2 LQKENI. This CDR3 is 14 amino acids long. V trimming: 5 bases; J trimming: 3 bases; junction bases outside the gene matches: 3. This CDR3 reads CASSAGTGDTEAFF. The DNA for the CDR3 is TGTGCCAGCTCAGCCGGGACAGGGGACACTGAAGCTTTCTTT.

This clone was seen at least ten times. This chain uses TRBV2 with TRBJ2-3, with unresolved D. CDR3 length: 13 amino acids. The V and J ends lost 2 bases and 7 bases respectively, with 10 bases between them. Germline CDR1 and CDR2: SNHLY and FYNNEI. The CDR3 DNA reads TGTGCCAGCAGTGAACAGGTCCCGAATACGCAGTATTTT. Its protein is CASSEQVPNTQYF.

This clone has only one observation. The chain carries TRBV5-8 and TRBJ1-5, with D possibly TRBD1 on 6 matching bases. Germline CDR1 is SGHTS and CDR2 is YDEGEE. The germline V and J ends were trimmed by 0 bases and 2 bases, with 12 bases remaining between them. This CDR3 is built from 16 residues. The CDR3 region has the DNA TGTGCCAGCAGCTTGGTGGTGGCAGGGGGCAATCAGCCCCAGCATTTT. Protein: CASSLVVAGGNQPQHF.

The table lists this clone with a few counts. This chain joins TRBV4-2 and TRBJ2-5; TRBD1 is a possible D gene (6 bases). The germline V gene has CDR1 LGHNA and CDR2 YNFKEQ. CDR3 length equals 17 residues. Trimming removed 1 base from V and 2 bases from J, with 17 bases in between. The chain's CDR3 is CASSQGIRVTGQETQYF. The CDR3, as DNA: TGTGCCAGCAGCCAAGGAATTCGGGTTACAGGGCAAGAGACCCAGTACTTC.

The chain combines TRBV3-1 (or the pseudogene TRBV3-2) with TRBJ2-5; no clear D. V was cut by 4 bases and J by 5 bases, with 20 bases left in between. Germline V CDR1 and CDR2: LGHDT, YNNKEL (reference sequence). This CDR3 region has 16 residues. The CDR3 nucleotides are TGTGCCAGCAGCCTACCGCACTTGCAAAATTTGGAGACCCAGTACTTC. Translation: CASSLPHLQNLETQYF.

This clone was seen only once. The gene calls are TRBV18 and TRBJ1-6; 8 nucleotides match TRBD1. The CDR3 is 14 residues long. Trimming cost V 6 bases and J 10 bases; bases outside gene matches: 8. Germline loops: CDR1 KGHSH, CDR2 LQKENI. CDR3 residues: CASSRTGPPSPLHF. The CDR3, as DNA: TGTGCCAGCTCCAGGACAGGGCCCCCATCACCCCTCCACTTT.